The 29 T cell receptor beta chains given below trace back to one sample, sequenced in a study of blood T cell repertoires in COVID-19. Clones were read by immunoSEQ multiplex PCR, and TCRdb kept only the in-frame ones, dropping some. The sample has 100,000 or so clones, roughly 78% seen once. Sequencing was performed on peripheral blood. The receptors derive from a middle-aged man with active or convalescent COVID-19.

V is TRBV24-1 and J is TRBJ2-2, with D maybe TRBD2 (7 bases). The CDR3 has 15 amino acids. The V end lost 0 bases, the J end lost 6 bases, and 10 bases lay between the germline ends. The germline CDR1 and CDR2 sequences are KGHDR and SFDVKD. The CDR3 loop is CATSDLTGGAGELFF. CDR3 in DNA: TGTGCCACCAGTGATTTGACGGGGGGCGCCGGGGAGCTGTTTTTT.

The gene calls are TRBV25-1 and TRBJ2-6; 8 bases are a match to TRBD1. This CDR3 spans 17 amino acids. Germline CDR1 MGHDK, CDR2 SYGVNS. The ends lost 3 bases at V and 2 bases at J; junction bases unmatched: 6. In DNA form, the CDR3 reads TGTGCCAGCAGTGAGTCGCAGGGGGCTACTGGGGCCAACGTCCTGACTTTC. Translating it yields CASSESQGATGANVLTF.

The chain uses TRBV3-1 (or the pseudogene TRBV3-2) and TRBJ1-3; TRBD1 aligns across 9 bases. With 4 bases clipped from V and 2 bases from J, the junction kept 3 bases outside the gene matches. Germline assignment: CDR1 LGHDT and CDR2 YNNKEL (reference sequence). The CDR3 loop spans 15 amino acids. The DNA for the CDR3 is TGTGCCAGCAGCCCCCGGGACAGGGCTGGAAACACCATATATTTT. This gives the protein CASSPRDRAGNTIYF.

This chain joins TRBV25-1 and TRBJ2-7, with TRBD1 matching 10 bases. Per germline, CDR1 MGHDK and CDR2 SYGVNS. The V gene end was trimmed by 2 bases and the J gene end by 1 base; junction bases not matched to a gene: 11. The CDR3 length is 18 residues. Here the CDR3 reads CASSEPQPGQGRSYEQYF. In DNA form, the CDR3 reads TGTGCCAGCAGTGAACCCCAACCGGGACAGGGGAGATCCTACGAGCAGTACTTC.

This rearrangement joins TRBV6-1 to TRBJ2-5, with unresolved D. The CDR3 consists of 14 residues. Trimming pared 2 bases from V and 3 bases from J, leaving 10 bases between. Germline CDR1 and CDR2: MNHNS and SASEGT. CDR3 in DNA: TGTGCCAGCAGTGAATTTCGTCGGGAAGAGACCCAGTACTTC. Amino acid sequence: CASSEFRREETQYF.

This clone was picked up a small number of times. The V call is TRBV7-9, the J call TRBJ1-1; possibly TRBD1 for D (5 bases). The V end lost 2 bases, the J end lost 5 bases, and 12 bases lay between the germline ends. The CDR3 is 14 residues long. The germline gives CDR1 SEHNR, CDR2 FQNEAQ (reference sequence). The CDR3 DNA sequence: TGTGCCAGCAGCTTATACCCGGGGGGTACTGAAGCTTTCTTT. Encoded protein: CASSLYPGGTEAFF.

V and J are TRBV6-1 and TRBJ2-7; D might be TRBD2 (6 bases). Germline V gives CDR1 MNHNS, CDR2 SASEGT. This CDR3 is built from 16 residues. V lost 3 bases to trimming and J lost 4 bases, with 19 bases between them. The CDR3 nucleotides are TGTGCCAGCAGTGAGCTTCTGGCAGGAGGGATGTACGAGCAGTACTTC. This sequence encodes CASSELLAGGMYEQYF.

As regards this clone: This sample includes further DNA sequences coding for the same CDR3. The genes are TRBV7-9 and TRBJ1-4; no firm D call. This CDR3 spans 14 amino acids. CDR1 SEHNR and CDR2 FQNEAQ come from the germline V gene (reference sequence). The germline V and J ends were trimmed by 1 base and 3 bases, with 6 bases remaining between them. The CDR3 spells CASSLGTANEKLFF. CDR3 in DNA: TGTGCCAGCAGCTTAGGAACGGCTAATGAAAAACTGTTTTTT.

The chain carries TRBV9 and TRBJ2-7, with 7 bases lining up with TRBD1. The CDR3 is 15 amino acids. V trimming: 4 bases; J trimming: 0 bases; junction bases outside the gene matches: 7. Germline V gene sequence: CDR1 SGDLS, CDR2 YYNGEE. In DNA, the CDR3 is TGTGCCAGCAGCCCAAAGGGGGCTAGCTCCTACGAGCAGTACTTC. It specifies CASSPKGASSYEQYF.

The V and J genes are TRBV2 and TRBJ1-2; D is undetermined. The germline gives CDR1 SNHLY, CDR2 FYNNEI. The V end was cut by 6 bases, the J end by 3 bases, with 14 bases between. The CDR3 contains 14 residues. The CDR3, as DNA: TGTGCCAGCAGCACCGTTGGAGATTACTATGGCTACACCTTC. It translates to CASSTVGDYYGYTF. Filled out from reference TRBV2 and TRBJ1-2, the complete variable domain reads EPEVTQTPSHQVTQMGQEVILRCVPISNHLYFYWYRQILGQKVEFLVSFYNNEISEKSEIFDDQFSVERPDGSNFTLKIRSTKLEDSAMYFCASSTVGDYYGYTFGSGTRLTVV.

The chain couples TRBV6-2 or TRBV6-3 to TRBJ2-2; TRBD1 aligns across 7 bases. CDR3 length: 16 residues. CDR1 and CDR2 from the germline V gene are MNHEY and SVGEGT. J was trimmed by 8 bases and V by 2 bases; bases with no gene match: 11. The CDR3 DNA is TGTGCCAGCAGTTACACCTTGAGGGGGCAGACTGGGGAGCTGTTTTTT. This gives the protein CASSYTLRGQTGELFF.

The chain couples TRBV28 to TRBJ1-2; no clear D gene. The CDR3 loop spans 10 amino acids. The V gene lost 6 bases and the J gene lost 6 bases, with 5 bases spanning the gap. From germline, CDR1 is MDHEN and CDR2 SYDVKM. The CDR3 DNA sequence: TGTGCCAGCAGCCGCGATGGCTACACCTTC. Translated, it gives CASSRDGYTF.

The chain uses TRBV28 and TRBJ1-1; D may be TRBD1 (6 bases). The CDR3 sequence is 17 residues long. Germline CDR1 MDHEN, CDR2 SYDVKM. Deletions cut 4 bases from V and 1 base from J, with 19 bases between. This CDR3 is CASSSTGTQGGNTEAFF. DNA for the CDR3: TGTGCCAGCAGTTCTACCGGGACACAAGGCGGGAACACTGAAGCTTTCTTT.

The V gene is TRBV29-1, the J gene TRBJ2-1; 11 nucleotides align to TRBD1. The CDR3 has 14 residues. Germline trimming cut 6 bases from V and 8 bases from J; bases unmatched to any gene: 9. The germline V gene encodes CDR1 SQVTM and CDR2 ANQGSEA. The CDR3 DNA sequence: TGCAGCGTCGATGGACAGGGGGCTTTGGATGAGCAGTTCTTC. It translates to CSVDGQGALDEQFF.

The table lists this clone with a few counts. This chain links TRBV19 with TRBJ2-3; TRBD1 aligns across 7 bases. Trimming cost V 3 bases and J 4 bases; bases outside gene matches: 1. Germline V CDR1 and CDR2: LNHDA, SQIVND (reference sequence). The CDR3 length is 13 residues. CDR3 DNA: TGTGCCAGTAGTATCCAGGGGGCAGATACGCAGTATTTT. Its translation: CASSIQGADTQYF.

This clone was seen just once. The gene calls are TRBV28 and TRBJ1-1; 9 nucleotides agree with TRBD1. Unmatched junction bases numbered 8, after V lost 8 bases and J lost 1 base. The length of the CDR3 is 15 residues. Per germline, CDR1 MDHEN and CDR2 SYDVKM. The CDR3 loop is CASETGGEGNTEAFF. CDR3 DNA sequence: TGTGCCAGCGAAACAGGGGGCGAGGGGAACACTGAAGCTTTCTTT.

The V and J genes are TRBV19 and TRBJ2-5; 9 nucleotides line up with TRBD2. Germline values: CDR1 LNHDA, CDR2 SQIVND (reference sequence). The CDR3 contains 16 residues. After removal of 4 bases from V and 3 bases from J, the junction contained 9 bases not matched to a gene. CDR3 in DNA: TGTGCCAGTAGTAACCCTAGCGGGGCAACTAAAGAGACCCAGTACTTC. Its translation is CASSNPSGATKETQYF.

This chain links TRBV27 with TRBJ2-5; TRBD2 matches 12 bases. This CDR3 region has 16 residues. Trimming removed 3 bases from V and 2 bases from J; junction bases left unmatched: 4. Germline V lookup: CDR1 MNHEY, CDR2 SMNVEV (reference sequence). CDR3 sequence reads: CASSLGLAGGQETQYF. In DNA form, the CDR3 reads TGTGCCAGCAGTTTGGGTCTAGCGGGGGGGCAAGAGACCCAGTACTTC.

A single count supports this clone. The rearrangement joins TRBV11-2 to TRBJ2-3; 14 nucleotides match TRBD2. The trim removed 4 bases at V and 5 bases at J, leaving 5 bases unmatched. The germline V gene has CDR1 SGHAT and CDR2 FQNNGV. The CDR3 sequence is 16 residues long. The CDR3 DNA is TGTGCCAGCAGCTATGGACTAGCGGGGGGTTTAGATACGCAGTATTTT. Residues: CASSYGLAGGLDTQYF. Drawing the rest from reference TRBV11-2 and TRBJ2-3, the complete variable domain is EAGVAQSPRYKIIEKRQSVAFWCNPISGHATLYWYQQILGQGPKLLIQFQNNGVVDDSQLPKDRFSAERLKGVDSTLKIQPAKLEDSAVYLCASSYGLAGGLDTQYFGPGTRLTVL.

This chain uses TRBV4-2 with TRBJ1-5, with TRBD1 matching 7 bases. The V and J ends lost 0 bases and 1 base, in that order; junction bases with no gene match: 0. The CDR3 sequence is 15 residues long. The germline CDR1 and CDR2 sequences are LGHNA and YNFKEQ. CDR3 bases: TGTGCCAGCAGCCAAGACAGGGGGAGCAATCAGCCCCAGCATTTT. Protein product: CASSQDRGSNQPQHF.

This clone was seen a single time. The chain recombines TRBV2 with TRBJ1-2; tentatively, D is TRBD1 (6 bases). Germline CDR1 SNHLY, CDR2 FYNNEI. The CDR3 has 14 residues. Trimming left V 7 bases short and J 2 bases short, with 14 bases between. The CDR3 DNA sequence: TGTGCCAGCACTCTGGGGGCTGCCAACTATGGCTACACCTTC. This gives the protein CASTLGAANYGYTF.

CDR3 in amino acids: CATHAVRNSYNSPLHF. In DNA, the CDR3 is TGTGCCACCCATGCAGTCCGCAACTCCTATAATTCACCCCTCCACTTT. V and J are TRBV10-3 and TRBJ1-6; no firm D call. Germline values: CDR1 ENHRY, CDR2 SYGVKD. Trimming removed 10 bases from V and 0 bases from J, with 16 bases in between. The CDR3 length is 16 residues.

The chain joins TRBV6-8 to TRBJ1-3, with 10 bases lining up with TRBD1. The germline V gene has CDR1 MNHGY and CDR2 SAAAGT. The CDR3 has 16 residues. V gave up 6 bases and J gave up 2 bases; unmatched junction bases: 7. The CDR3 sequence is CASSPDRGRTGNTIYF. The CDR3 DNA sequence: TGTGCCAGCAGCCCCGACAGGGGGCGGACTGGAAACACCATATATTTT.

The chain recombines TRBV10-3 with TRBJ1-6; D is possibly TRBD1 (5 bases). Germline V lookup: CDR1 ENHRY, CDR2 SYGVKD. The CDR3 is 13 amino acids. Trimming pared 6 bases from V and 7 bases from J, leaving 10 bases between. CDR3 sequence: CAIRDIGNSPLHF. Here the CDR3 DNA reads TGTGCCATCAGGGACATCGGAAATTCACCCCTCCACTTT.

The chain recombines TRBV18 with TRBJ2-5; 8 positions match TRBD1. This CDR3 region has 16 residues. Germline trimming cut 5 bases from V and 0 bases from J; bases unmatched to any gene: 8. The germline gives CDR1 KGHSH, CDR2 LQKENI. The CDR3 loop is CASSSGQGSYQETQYF. As DNA, the CDR3 is TGTGCCAGCTCATCAGGACAGGGTAGTTACCAAGAGACCCAGTACTTC.

The chain couples TRBV28 to TRBJ2-7; 9 positions agree with TRBD1. V dropped 8 bases and J dropped 3; count of bases not matched to a gene: 5. The CDR3 consists of 13 residues. The germline V gene has CDR1 MDHEN and CDR2 SYDVKM. The CDR3 DNA follows: TGTGCCAGCGGGGGGGGACAGGGCTACGAGCAGTACTTC. As protein: CASGGGQGYEQYF.

The chain has TRBV6-1 and TRBJ1-5; 8 bases match TRBD1. Germline V gene data show CDR1 as MNHNS and CDR2 as SASEGT. The CDR3 is 17 residues long. V lost 1 base to trimming and J lost 0 bases; unmatched junction nucleotides: 5. CDR3 sequence (DNA): TGTGCCAGCAGTGAAGTGGGGACAGGCACTAGCAATCAGCCCCAGCATTTT. This sequence encodes CASSEVGTGTSNQPQHF.

This sequence joins TRBV10-3 and TRBJ2-3, with a possible D match to TRBD1 (6 bases). Per the germline V gene, CDR1 is ENHRY and CDR2 is SYGVKD. This CDR3 comprises 14 residues. V lost 11 bases to trimming and J lost 0 bases, with 15 bases between them. The CDR3 spells CAATGQLSTDTQYF. For the CDR3, the DNA is TGTGCCGCAACCGGACAGCTAAGCACAGATACGCAGTATTTT.

The chain carries TRBV4-1 and TRBJ1-6; 7 bases are a match to TRBD1. This CDR3 comprises 16 residues. Trimming removed 4 bases from V and 3 bases from J; junction bases left unmatched: 6. In germline, CDR1 is MGHRA, CDR2 YSYEKL. In nucleotides, the CDR3 is TGCGCCAGCAGCCGAGAGACAGGGTTCTATAATTCACCCCTCCACTTT. It codes for CASSRETGFYNSPLHF.